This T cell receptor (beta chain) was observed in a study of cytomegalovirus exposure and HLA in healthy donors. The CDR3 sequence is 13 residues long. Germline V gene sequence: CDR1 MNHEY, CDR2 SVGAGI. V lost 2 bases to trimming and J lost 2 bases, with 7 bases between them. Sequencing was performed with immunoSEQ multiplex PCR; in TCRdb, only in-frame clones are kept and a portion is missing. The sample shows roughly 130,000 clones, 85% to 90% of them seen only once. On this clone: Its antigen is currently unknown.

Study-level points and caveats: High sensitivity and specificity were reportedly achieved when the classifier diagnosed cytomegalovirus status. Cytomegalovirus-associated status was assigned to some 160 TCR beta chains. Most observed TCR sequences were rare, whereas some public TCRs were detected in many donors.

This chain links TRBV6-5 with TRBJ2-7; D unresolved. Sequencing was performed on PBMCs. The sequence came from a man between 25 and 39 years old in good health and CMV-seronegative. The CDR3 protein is CASSYGPTYEQYF. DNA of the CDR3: TGTGCCAGCAGTTACGGGCCTACCTACGAGCAGTACTTC.